A single T cell receptor beta chain is shown here with its context. An end of the junction differs from the germline gene, which may be a read error. The CDR3 totals 13 residues. Germline loops: CDR1 SGDLS, CDR2 YYNGEE. MiXCR, applied by TCRdb to the 5' RACE reads, yields one record per CDR3 protein. The sample lists 8,000 to 10,000 distinct CDR3 sequences, roughly 51% occurring once. Cells sorted as Tregs were CD4+, CD25+ and CD127-/low. The clonotype originates from a female donor with breast cancer. The chain links TRBV9 to TRBJ2-2, with a possible D match to TRBD1 (6 bases). The specimen sequenced was Tregs sorted from a lymph node. CDR3 sequence: CASSVRGTGELYF. CDR3 in DNA: TGTGCCAGCAGCGTCAGGGGAACCGGGGAGCTGTATTTT.